This TCR beta chain is from a study of blood T cell repertoires in COVID-19. Assay used: immunoSEQ multiplex PCR; TCRdb lists only in-frame clones, some missing. The data hold some 170,000 clones, with 90% to 95% observed a single time. Trimming removed 4 bases at V and 4 bases at J, with 14 bases between. This CDR3 comprises 14 residues. Looked up from germline, CDR1 is SGHRS and CDR2 is YFSETQ. The J gene is TRBJ1-2, the V gene TRBV5-1; D gene uncertain. This receptor was identified in a woman aged 60-70 years with COVID-19, enrolled during active disease. Sequencing used peripheral blood. The CDR3 DNA reads as TGCGCCAGCAGCCCCGAAAAGAGGGTCTATGGCTACACCTTC. Its translation: CASSPEKRVYGYTF.